This T cell receptor (beta chain) was profiled in a study of cytomegalovirus exposure and HLA in healthy donors. The CDR3 is made up of 12 amino acids. CDR1 and CDR2 from the germline V gene are LNHDA and SQIVND (reference sequence). The V segment lost 4 bases and the J segment 12 bases; nucleotides outside the gene matches: 4. TCRdb's table, derived via immunoSEQ multiplex PCR, lists solely in-frame clones and lacks some. The table has over 150,000 clones, 75% to 90% seen once; the top ten hold 20% to 25%. The TCR comes from a man aged 18 to 30 in good health and CMV-seropositive. The gene calls are TRBV19 and TRBJ2-1; TRBD2 agrees at 9 bases. The sequencing input was PBMCs. The CDR3 DNA sequence: TGTGCCAGTAGTAGGTGGACTAGCGTGCAGTTCTTC. Amino acid sequence: CASSRWTSVQFF.